A single sample is the source of the 2 T cell receptor beta chains below, sequenced in a study of T cell responses to AZD1222 COVID-19 vaccine. Assay used: immunoSEQ multiplex PCR; TCRdb lists only in-frame clones, some missing. The sample lists 150,000 to 200,000 clones; under 95% were seen once. The specimen comprised peripheral blood, sampled 28 days after the second AZD1222 dose. Source of these receptors: an adult who received the AZD1222 COVID-19 vaccine.

This sequence joins TRBV27 and TRBJ1-2, with D perhaps TRBD1 (5 bases). This CDR3 contains 15 residues. Trimming shortened V by 6 bases and J by 4 bases, and 18 bases separated the two germline ends. CDR1 is MNHEY and CDR2 is SMNVEV in the germline V gene (reference sequence). The chain's CDR3 is CASRTLRGRGYGYTF. CDR3 DNA: TGTGCCAGCAGAACACTTCGGGGGAGGGGCTATGGCTACACCTTC.

The rearrangement links TRBV19 to TRBJ1-2, with no clear D. The CDR3 is 13 amino acids. Deletions cut 3 bases from V and 8 bases from J, with 13 bases between. Germline V gene sequence: CDR1 LNHDA, CDR2 SQIVND (reference sequence). Here the CDR3 DNA reads TGTGCCAGTAGTATGCCCCGGGAAAAAGGCTACACCTTC. Translating gives CASSMPREKGYTF.